This T cell receptor beta chain was sequenced during a study of blood T cells in healthy people across ages. Across the whole study: When template switching was applied, about one barcoded beta molecule was captured per two T cells. Study-level results: Per-million-T-cell TCR beta diversity fell roughly linearly with age. There was no known CMV status for donors, so expanded clonotype changes were possibly confounded.

V was shortened by 5 bases and J by 6 bases, with 11 bases between the two germline ends. The CDR3 sequence is 13 residues long. Germline CDR1 is SGHTA and CDR2 is FQGTGA. A second PCR, run for roughly 7 to 11 cycles, used a sample-barcoded 5' primer plus a J-beta primer mix. TCRdb recomputed calls from the 5' RACE reads with MiXCR, one row per CDR3 protein. The sample lists roughly 700,000 distinct CDR3 sequences, 32% seen once, with less than 20% in the top ten. This clonotype has at least ten counts. Its cognate antigen is unknown. The sample taken for sequencing was blood. The receptor was isolated from a woman older than 75 in good health. V gene TRBV7-3 combines with J gene TRBJ2-1; TRBD1 or TRBD2 may be the D gene (5 bases each). CDR3 nucleotides: TGTGCCAGCAGCGCCGGGACCGCCAATGAGCAGTTCTTC. The encoded protein is CASSAGTANEQFF. Looking up the rest from reference TRBV7-3 and TRBJ2-1 gives the full variable domain: GAGVSQTPSNKVTEKGKYVELRCDPISGHTALYWYRQSLGQGPEFLIYFQGTGAADDSGLPNDRFFAVRPEGSVSTLKIQRTERGDSAVYLCASSAGTANEQFFGPGTRLTVL.